The 25 T cell receptor beta chains listed next were all sequenced from one sample in a study of ipilimumab plus nivolumab after autologous stem cell transplantation (dated by TCRdb to 2020 to 2022). The library came from the immunoSEQ multiplex PCR assay. TCRdb mirrors the immuneACCESS table, restricted to in-frame sequences. Some clones are absent from its copies; in checked studies, under half trace to an unresolved V gene, and the reason for the others is unknown. The sample table contains over 10,000 clones; only one count was recorded for under 80% of them. In total, the top ten clones hold approximately 11% of the sample. This material consisted of PBMCs, taken in a trial of ipilimumab plus nivolumab as post-transplant consolidation. The receptors were gathered from a male donor with multiple myeloma.

This clone was seen only a few times. A far larger clone is only one base removed, so a read error is likely. The chain links TRBV4-2 to TRBJ1-2; D uncertain. With 2 bases removed from V and 6 bases from J, the gap between germline ends came to 13 bases. Germline V gene sequence: CDR1 LGHNA, CDR2 YNFKEQ. This CDR3 has 14 amino acids. In DNA form, the CDR3 reads TGTGCCAGCAGCCAATGGGGAGTTGTGGATGGCTACACCTTC. As protein: CASSQWGVVDGYTF.

J is TRBJ2-3 and V is TRBV29-1, with a tentative D call TRBD1 (5 bases). This CDR3 contains 14 residues. The V gene's germline CDR1 is SQVTM and CDR2 ANQGSEA. Trimming removed 2 bases at V and 3 bases at J, with 12 bases between. CDR3 in amino acids: CSVEPTGRTDTQYF. In DNA form, the CDR3 reads TGCAGCGTTGAACCAACAGGTAGAACAGATACGCAGTATTTT.

This rearrangement joins TRBV7-9 to TRBJ2-1; D not certain. This CDR3 spans 13 amino acids. Trimming took 1 base from V and 2 from J, leaving 3 bases between them. CDR1 and CDR2 (germline): SEHNR, FQNEAQ (reference sequence). The CDR3 DNA reads TGTGCCAGCAGCTTAGAGACCTACAATGAGCAGTTCTTC. As protein: CASSLETYNEQFF.

As regards this clone: A much larger clonotype is one base distant, so this may be a read error. Different DNA sequences within this sample yield the same CDR3. The V call is TRBV5-1, the J call TRBJ2-5; perhaps TRBD2 as D (6 bases). The length of the CDR3 is 14 residues. The V gene's germline CDR1 is SGHRS and CDR2 YFSETQ. Trimming took off 3 bases at V and 5 bases at J, with 14 bases between the two ends. The CDR3 bases are TGCGCCAGCAGCTCGGGGGACCTCAGGGAGACCCAGTACTTC. This codes for CASSSGDLRETQYF.

V usage is TRBV6-4 and J usage is TRBJ2-7, with no clear D. V was clipped by 8 bases and J by 9 bases, with 14 bases between them. Germline lookup yields CDR1 MRHNA and CDR2 SNTAGT. The CDR3 has 11 residues. The CDR3 sequence is CASGRWVGQYF. The DNA for the CDR3 is TGTGCCAGCGGTAGGTGGGTCGGGCAGTACTTC.

V gene TRBV7-8 combines with J gene TRBJ1-5, with 7 bases fitting TRBD1. From germline, CDR1 is SGHVS and CDR2 FQNEAQ. The V gene end was trimmed by 5 bases and the J gene end by 9 bases; junction bases not matched to a gene: 13. The CDR3 spans 15 residues. In DNA, the CDR3 is TGTGCCAGCAGCATACGGACAGGCTTCATTTGGCCCCAGCATTTT. This gives the protein CASSIRTGFIWPQHF. Filled out from reference TRBV7-8 and TRBJ1-5, the complete variable domain reads GAGVSQSPRYKVAKRGQDVALRCDPISGHVSLFWYQQALGQGPEFLTYFQNEAQLDKSGLPSDRFFAERPEGSVSTLKIQRTQQEDSAVYLCASSIRTGFIWPQHFGDGTRLSIL.

The V and J genes are TRBV19 and TRBJ1-5; D call uncertain. CDR3 length: 14 amino acids. In germline, CDR1 is LNHDA, CDR2 SQIVND (reference sequence). The V end was cut by 3 bases, the J end by 4 bases, with 10 bases between. The CDR3: CASSIRQQNQPQHF. CDR3 DNA: TGTGCCAGTAGTATTAGGCAGCAGAATCAGCCCCAGCATTTT.

The chain is built from TRBV9 and TRBJ2-3, with TRBD1 matching 11 bases. CDR1 is SGDLS, CDR2 YYNGEE, per germline. V lost 4 bases, J lost 5 bases, and 6 bases stayed unmatched. There are 15 residues in the CDR3. Here the CDR3 reads CASSTGQGAGDTQYF. In DNA form, the CDR3 reads TGTGCCAGCAGCACTGGACAGGGGGCTGGAGATACGCAGTATTTT.

This clone appeared a few times. V is TRBV6-5 and J is TRBJ1-1; a weak D match, TRBD1 (5 bases). Deletions cut 0 bases from V and 4 bases from J, with 12 bases between. The CDR3 is 15 amino acids. CDR1 MNHEY and CDR2 SVGAGI come from the germline V gene. CDR3 nucleotides: TGTGCCAGCAGTTACTCCCGCGCGGGGGGCACTGAAGCTTTCTTT. This translates into CASSYSRAGGTEAFF.

This chain connects TRBV6-5 to TRBJ2-5; 9 bases match TRBD2. Germline V gene data show CDR1 as MNHEY and CDR2 as SVGAGI. The CDR3 totals 16 residues. V lost 0 bases, J lost 7 bases, and 9 bases stayed unmatched. In DNA, the CDR3 is TGTGCCAGCAGTTACTCGCCAGCGGGGGGCTCAGGGACCCAGTACTTC. Translation gives CASSYSPAGGSGTQYF.

V usage is TRBV7-9 and J usage is TRBJ2-5, with 7 bases aligning to TRBD2. Germline values: CDR1 SEHNR, CDR2 FQNEAQ (reference sequence). This CDR3 region has 19 residues. Trimming cost V 4 bases and J 4 bases; bases outside gene matches: 21. CDR3 residues: CASSSTERGIHPGTETQYF. The CDR3 coding sequence is TGTGCCAGCAGCTCCACAGAGCGGGGAATCCACCCTGGGACAGAGACCCAGTACTTC.

This clone is a singleton in its sample. The chain recombines TRBV7-3 with TRBJ2-3; 8 bases are a match to TRBD2. Germline V gene data show CDR1 as SGHTA and CDR2 as FQGTGA. This CDR3 has 15 residues. J was trimmed by 5 bases and V by 5 bases; bases with no gene match: 9. The CDR3 sequence is CASSIGGDLLDTQYF. The CDR3 nucleotides are TGTGCCAGCAGCATCGGGGGGGACCTGTTAGATACGCAGTATTTT.

The V gene is TRBV5-1, the J gene TRBJ2-5; the D gene is possibly TRBD2 (5 bases). The CDR3 totals 14 residues. The ends were cut back, 2 bases at V and 5 bases at J, with 13 bases in the middle. Germline CDR1 and CDR2: SGHRS and YFSETQ. CDR3 protein: CASSLGGFLETQYF. CDR3 DNA sequence: TGCGCCAGCAGCTTAGGAGGATTTTTGGAGACCCAGTACTTC.

This clone appeared once. This sequence joins TRBV7-6 and TRBJ1-2, with unresolved D. The CDR3 loop spans 15 amino acids. Germline-derived CDR1 and CDR2 are SGHVS and FNYEAQ. V was cut by 5 bases and J by 0 bases, with 13 bases left in between. The CDR3 protein is CASSPTTIPNYGYTF. The CDR3 nucleotides read TGTGCCAGCAGCCCGACGACAATTCCTAACTATGGCTACACCTTC.

V gene TRBV5-1 combines with J gene TRBJ2-2; 7 bases are shared with TRBD2. Germline V gives CDR1 SGHRS, CDR2 YFSETQ. The CDR3 sequence is 15 residues long. V lost 4 bases and J lost 4; bases outside the gene matches: 7. The CDR3 bases are TGCGCCAGCAGCCCGGGAGGCCGGGGCACCGGGGAGCTGTTTTTT. As protein: CASSPGGRGTGELFF.

The J gene is TRBJ1-2, the V gene TRBV10-3; D gene unclear. Per germline, CDR1 ENHRY and CDR2 SYGVKD. V gave up 0 bases and J gave up 4 bases, with 9 bases separating them. There are 14 residues in the CDR3. CDR3 sequence: CAISESTSTYGYTF. The DNA of the CDR3 is TGTGCCATCAGTGAGTCGACGTCTACCTATGGCTACACCTTC.

The rearrangement uses TRBV27 and TRBJ2-5, with 11 positions matching TRBD2. The CDR3 contains 20 residues. After removal of 1 base from V and 5 bases from J, the junction contained 18 bases not matched to a gene. Germline CDR1 and CDR2: MNHEY and SMNVEV (reference sequence). The chain's CDR3 is CASSLYPPASGGYPPETQYF. DNA for the CDR3: TGTGCCAGCAGTTTATACCCACCGGCTAGCGGGGGGTACCCCCCGGAGACCCAGTACTTC.

This clone has a handful of counts. The J gene is TRBJ2-7, the V gene TRBV5-6, with D uncertain. The CDR3 is 11 residues long. With 3 bases removed from V and 2 bases from J, the gap between germline ends came to 3 bases. The V gene's germline CDR1 is SGHDT and CDR2 YYEEEE. CDR3 nucleotides: TGTGCCAGCAGCTCAGCCTACGAGCAGTACTTC. It yields the protein CASSSAYEQYF.

The chain combines TRBV23-1 with TRBJ2-3; 8 bases are shared with TRBD2. TRBV23-1 is assigned to the ORF class and has an uncertain function. The CDR3 covers 17 residues. V shed 0 bases and J 1 base; nucleotides not matched to a gene: 6. CDR3 nucleotide sequence: TGCGCCAGCAGTCAATCGCGCGGCGGGGGGCGCACAGATACGCAGTATTTT. It codes for CASSQSRGGGRTDTQYF.

This clone has more than one count but fewer than ten. The V gene is TRBV12-5, the J gene TRBJ1-2; perhaps TRBD1 as D (5 bases). Germline values: CDR1 LGHNT, CDR2 FRNRAP. This CDR3 contains 15 residues. V gave up 4 bases and J gave up 4 bases, with 16 bases separating them. DNA for the CDR3: TGTGCTAGTGGTTCCACACCGGCGGGACTCTATGGCTACACCTTC. This translates into CASGSTPAGLYGYTF.

V and J are TRBV5-4 and TRBJ2-5, with 9 bases aligning to TRBD2. The CDR3 length is 16 residues. V shed 4 bases and J 5 bases; nucleotides not matched to a gene: 12. The germline V gene encodes CDR1 SGHNT and CDR2 YYREEE (reference sequence). The CDR3 spells CASSQGRERGAETQYF. For the CDR3, the DNA is TGTGCCAGCAGCCAGGGCCGGGAGCGGGGGGCCGAGACCCAGTACTTC.

The chain couples TRBV6-5 to TRBJ1-3; D not resolved. V was cut by 0 bases and J by 0 bases, with 3 bases left in between. This CDR3 has 14 amino acids. Germline CDR1 MNHEY, CDR2 SVGAGI. The CDR3 is CASSYSISGNTIYF. CDR3 in DNA: TGTGCCAGCAGTTACTCCATCTCTGGAAACACCATATATTTT.

The chain is built from TRBV5-5 and TRBJ2-1; possible D gene TRBD1, 6 bases. Germline lookup yields CDR1 SGHKS and CDR2 YYEKEE (reference sequence). V lost 1 base and J lost 10, with 24 bases in between. The CDR3 is 17 amino acids. Here the CDR3 reads CASSLRLTGSGMGEQFF. Written as DNA, the CDR3 is TGTGCCAGCAGCTTGCGGCTTACAGGGTCCGGGATGGGCGAGCAGTTCTTC. The variable domain in full, completed from reference TRBV5-5 and TRBJ2-1, reads DAGVTQSPTHLIKTRGQQVTLRCSPISGHKSVSWYQQVLGQGPQFIFQYYEKEERGRGNFPDRFSARQFPNYSSELNVNALLLGDSALYLCASSLRLTGSGMGEQFFGPGTRLTVL.

The chain employs TRBV9 and TRBJ1-4; 12 nucleotides agree with TRBD1. Per the germline V gene, CDR1 is SGDLS and CDR2 is YYNGEE. The CDR3 is 18 amino acids. J gave up 8 bases and V 9 bases, and 20 bases lay outside the gene matches. In DNA form, the CDR3 reads TGTGCCATCCTGGCCCCCCGGGACAGGGGGCTAATTGGAGAAAAACTGTTTTTT. Amino acids: CAILAPRDRGLIGEKLFF.

This clone qualifies as medium-sized (0.01 to 0.1%). The same CDR3 can be traced to other DNA sequences in this sample. V is TRBV2 and J is TRBJ1-2, with D unclear. Per germline, CDR1 SNHLY and CDR2 FYNNEI. V gave up 6 bases and J gave up 2 bases, with 16 bases separating them. The CDR3 has 15 amino acids. CDR3 bases: TGTGCCAGCAGCCCTAGCCGGGCCTCCAACTATGGCTACACCTTC. Translated: CASSPSRASNYGYTF. The full variable domain, its missing parts supplied by reference TRBV2 and TRBJ1-2, is EPEVTQTPSHQVTQMGQEVILRCVPISNHLYFYWYRQILGQKVEFLVSFYNNEISEKSEIFDDQFSVERPDGSNFTLKIRSTKLEDSAMYFCASSPSRASNYGYTFGSGTRLTVV.